The sequence of this T cell receptor (beta chain) was determined in a study of regulatory T cells in long-lasting Graves disease. General study findings and limits: Patients whose Graves' disease persisted exhibited lower TCR diversity than those newly diagnosed.

Time point of the sample: newly diagnosed GD, antithyroid drugs for less than 3 months. The authors made the TCR library using RNA they extracted from PBMCs. Library construction for TCR beta used iRepertoire HTBI primers and Arm-PCR of CDR3 regions. TCRdb re-called the multiplex PCR reads with MiXCR, one entry per CDR3 protein. The table lists approximately 400,000 distinct CDR3 sequences, about 15% of them singletons. The sample holds a few counts of this clonotype. Its antigen is not identified. It may be a read error: a sequence one base away is much more abundant. This CDR3 spans 15 amino acids. These records were also assigned to another study, of T cells in Graves' hyperthyroidism and ophthalmopathy. In that study: The HTBI primer set served for first-round RT-PCR of the TCR CDR3.

This chain joins TRBV12-3 or TRBV12-4 and TRBJ2-5; D may match TRBD1 or TRBD2 (6 bases each). The TCR comes from a woman in her twenties or thirties with Graves disease. The starting material was peripheral blood mononuclear cells (PBMCs), obtained at new diagnosis, from a patient treated with antithyroid drugs. The CDR3 nucleotides are TGTGCCGGCAGTTTAGCCGGGGGCGGCGAAGAGACCCAGTACTTC. As protein: CAGSLAGGGEETQYF.